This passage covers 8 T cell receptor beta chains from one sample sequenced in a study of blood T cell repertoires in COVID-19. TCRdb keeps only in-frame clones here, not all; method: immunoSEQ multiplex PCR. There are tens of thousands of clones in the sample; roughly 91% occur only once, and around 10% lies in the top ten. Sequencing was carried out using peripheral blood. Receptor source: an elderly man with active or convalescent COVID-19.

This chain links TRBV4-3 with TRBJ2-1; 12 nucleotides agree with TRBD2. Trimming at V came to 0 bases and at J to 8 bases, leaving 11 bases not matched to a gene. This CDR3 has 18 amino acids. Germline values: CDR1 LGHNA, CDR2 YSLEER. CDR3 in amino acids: CASSQEGLAGRGRHEQFF. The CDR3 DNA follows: TGCGCCAGCAGCCAAGAGGGACTAGCGGGCCGGGGGCGGCATGAGCAGTTCTTC.

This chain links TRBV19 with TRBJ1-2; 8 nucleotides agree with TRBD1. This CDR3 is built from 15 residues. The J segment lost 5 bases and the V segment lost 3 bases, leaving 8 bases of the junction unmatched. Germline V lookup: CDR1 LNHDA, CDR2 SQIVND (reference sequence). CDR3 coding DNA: TGTGCCAGTAGTATCTTGGACAGGGTTGGATATGGCTACACCTTC. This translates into CASSILDRVGYGYTF.

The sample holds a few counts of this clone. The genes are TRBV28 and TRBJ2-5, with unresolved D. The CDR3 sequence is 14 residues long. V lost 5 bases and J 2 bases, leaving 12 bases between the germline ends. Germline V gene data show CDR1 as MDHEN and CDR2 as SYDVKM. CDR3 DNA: TGTGCCAGCAGTCCCTCGCAGAAGCAAGAGACCCAGTACTTC. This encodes CASSPSQKQETQYF.

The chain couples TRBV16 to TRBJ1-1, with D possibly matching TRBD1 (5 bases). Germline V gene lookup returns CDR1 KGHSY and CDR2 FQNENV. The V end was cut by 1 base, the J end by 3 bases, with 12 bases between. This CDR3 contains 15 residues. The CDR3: CASSQLGQGDTEAFF. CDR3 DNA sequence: TGTGCCAGCAGCCAATTGGGGCAAGGAGACACTGAAGCTTTCTTT.

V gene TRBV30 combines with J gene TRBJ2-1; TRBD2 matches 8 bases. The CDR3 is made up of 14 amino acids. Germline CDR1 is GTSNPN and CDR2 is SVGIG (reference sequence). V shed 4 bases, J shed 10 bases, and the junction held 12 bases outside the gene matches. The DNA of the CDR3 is TGTGCCTGGACATACCAGCGGGGGTATCCGGAGCAGTTCTTC. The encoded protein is CAWTYQRGYPEQFF.

The CDR3 loop is CASSEPYSRVEGYGYTF. The CDR3 DNA is TGCGCCAGCAGTGAGCCCTATTCAAGGGTCGAGGGCTATGGCTACACCTTC. The chain is built from TRBV10-2 and TRBJ1-2; D is ambiguous. In germline, CDR1 is WSHSY, CDR2 SAAADI. CDR3 length equals 17 residues. V was cut by 2 bases and J by 4 bases, with 20 bases left in between.

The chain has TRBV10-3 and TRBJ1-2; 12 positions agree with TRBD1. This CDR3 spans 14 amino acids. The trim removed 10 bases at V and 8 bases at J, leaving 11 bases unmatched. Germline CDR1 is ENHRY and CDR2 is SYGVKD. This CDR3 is CATGGTGGLEGYTF. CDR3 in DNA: TGTGCCACAGGAGGGACAGGGGGCTTGGAAGGCTACACCTTC.

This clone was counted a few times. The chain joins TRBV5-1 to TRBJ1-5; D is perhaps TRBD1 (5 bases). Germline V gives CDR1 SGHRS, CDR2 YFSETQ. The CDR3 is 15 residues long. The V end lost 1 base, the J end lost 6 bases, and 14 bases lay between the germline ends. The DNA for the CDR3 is TGCGCCAGCAGCTTGTCAGCAGGGCAAGGTCAGCCCCAGCATTTT. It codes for CASSLSAGQGQPQHF. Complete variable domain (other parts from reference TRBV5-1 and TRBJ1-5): KAGVTQTPRYLIKTRGQQVTLSCSPISGHRSVSWYQQTPGQGLQFLFEYFSETQRNKGNFPGRFSGRQFSNSRSEMNVSTLELGDSALYLCASSLSAGQGQPQHFGDGTRLSIL.